This passage covers 22 T cell receptor beta chains from one sample sequenced in a study of cytomegalovirus exposure and HLA in healthy donors. The PCR used 60 Vbeta and 13 Jbeta primers. Sequencing was performed with immunoSEQ multiplex PCR; in TCRdb, only in-frame clones are kept and a portion is missing. Recorded for this sample: 60,000 to 65,000 clones. The sample comprised PBMCs. The receptors were gathered from a man younger than 45 in good health and CMV-seropositive.

The chain uses TRBV5-1 and TRBJ2-5; 12 bases line up with TRBD2. Per germline, CDR1 SGHRS and CDR2 YFSETQ. There are 18 residues in the CDR3. V lost 3 bases to trimming and J lost 5 bases; unmatched junction nucleotides: 14. The CDR3 sequence is CASSWVTSGGPGGETQYF. CDR3 DNA: TGCGCCAGCAGCTGGGTGACTAGCGGGGGCCCTGGGGGGGAGACCCAGTACTTC.

V usage is TRBV9 and J usage is TRBJ2-7, with 7 bases lining up with TRBD2. Germline CDR1 SGDLS, CDR2 YYNGEE. There are 16 residues in the CDR3. V shed 3 bases, J shed 2 bases, and the junction held 11 bases outside the gene matches. CDR3 amino acids: CASSASSGTSAYEQYF. DNA for the CDR3: TGTGCCAGCAGCGCCAGCAGCGGGACGTCCGCCTACGAGCAGTACTTC.

This chain uses TRBV2 with TRBJ2-2; weak D call: TRBD1 (5 bases). Per germline, CDR1 SNHLY and CDR2 FYNNEI. Trimming pared 2 bases from V and 2 bases from J, leaving 9 bases between. This CDR3 is 15 amino acids long. CDR3 DNA sequence: TGTGCCAGCAGTGAAAGACAGAGTAACACCGGGGAGCTGTTTTTT. Protein sequence: CASSERQSNTGELFF.

The chain joins TRBV11-3 to TRBJ1-3, with a possible D match to TRBD1 (6 bases). The germline V gene has CDR1 SGHNT and CDR2 YENEEA. The length of the CDR3 is 16 residues. The germline V and J ends were trimmed by 5 bases and 6 bases, with 20 bases remaining between them. The DNA of the CDR3 is TGTGCCAGCAGCCAGGGGCTTCGGTGGACAAAAAACACCATATATTTT. It specifies CASSQGLRWTKNTIYF.

The chain combines TRBV10-1 with TRBJ2-7, with TRBD2 matching over 10 bases. V shed 5 bases, J shed 1 base, and the junction held 5 bases outside the gene matches. Germline CDR1 is WNHNN and CDR2 is SYGVQD (reference sequence). This CDR3 has 15 amino acids. The DNA for the CDR3 is TGCGCCAGCAGTCTGACTAGCGGGCGTTCCTACGAGCAGTACTTC. This sequence encodes CASSLTSGRSYEQYF.

The gene calls are TRBV30 and TRBJ2-6; D remains ambiguous. The CDR3 runs 11 residues. The V end lost 3 bases, the J end lost 10 bases, and 7 bases lay between the germline ends. Germline V lookup: CDR1 GTSNPN, CDR2 SVGIG (reference sequence). CDR3 DNA: TGTGCCTGGAGCGCGCGAAACGTCCTGACTTTC. This codes for CAWSARNVLTF.

The chain links TRBV5-6 to TRBJ2-5; D ambiguous. V lost 0 bases to trimming and J lost 11 bases, with 11 bases between them. Per germline, CDR1 SGHDT and CDR2 YYEEEE. The CDR3 consists of 12 residues. CDR3 DNA: TGTGCCAGCAGCTTGGGACATTCAGAGCAGTACTTC. Protein sequence: CASSLGHSEQYF.

The gene calls are TRBV5-6 and TRBJ2-7; 14 bases match TRBD2. Germline trimming cut 5 bases from V and 7 bases from J; bases unmatched to any gene: 8. The CDR3 covers 15 residues. Per germline, CDR1 SGHDT and CDR2 YYEEEE. CDR3 sequence reads: CASRPVGLAGEEQYF. In DNA form, the CDR3 reads TGTGCCAGCAGACCCGTGGGACTAGCGGGAGAGGAGCAGTACTTC.

The chain is built from TRBV18 and TRBJ2-7, with 9 bases that match TRBD1. V lost 2 bases to trimming and J lost 6 bases; unmatched junction nucleotides: 8. The CDR3 sequence is 15 residues long. Per the germline V gene, CDR1 is KGHSH and CDR2 is LQKENI. The CDR3 here is CASSPTGGLGSEQYF. The CDR3 coding sequence is TGTGCCAGCTCACCAACAGGGGGCTTAGGGTCCGAGCAGTACTTC. The full variable domain, rest sourced from reference TRBV18 and TRBJ2-7, is NAGVMQNPRHLVRRRGQEARLRCSPMKGHSHVYWYRQLPEEGLKFMVYLQKENIIDESGMPKERFSAEFPKEGPSILRIQQVVRGDSAAYFCASSPTGGLGSEQYFGPGTRLTVT.

V and J are TRBV4-1 and TRBJ2-5; D is uncertain. This CDR3 is 15 amino acids long. Germline values: CDR1 MGHRA, CDR2 YSYEKL. The germline V and J ends were trimmed by 2 bases and 4 bases, with 14 bases remaining between them. The DNA for the CDR3 is TGCGCCAGCAGCCAAAAGCCGGGTAGTGGAGAGACCCAGTACTTC. This translates into CASSQKPGSGETQYF.

This sequence joins TRBV6-4 and TRBJ2-3; tentatively, D is TRBD2 (5 bases). The CDR3 totals 14 residues. V was shortened by 3 bases and J by 11 bases, with 18 bases between the two germline ends. The V gene's germline CDR1 is MRHNA and CDR2 SNTAGT. Here the CDR3 DNA reads TGTGCCAGCAGTGAAGTCGGTGGGAGTTCGGTGCAGTATTTT. It translates to CASSEVGGSSVQYF.

The chain joins TRBV5-1 to TRBJ2-3; TRBD1 aligns across 10 bases. With 7 bases clipped from V and 4 bases from J, the junction kept 12 bases outside the gene matches. The CDR3 extends over 16 amino acids. Germline V gene lookup returns CDR1 SGHRS and CDR2 YFSETQ. The CDR3 here is CASAIRGQGVSDTQYF. CDR3 DNA sequence: TGCGCCAGCGCGATTCGTGGACAGGGGGTTTCAGATACGCAGTATTTT.

The gene calls are TRBV11-3 and TRBJ2-1, with 9 bases matching TRBD2. The CDR3 runs to 15 residues. Germline loops: CDR1 SGHNT, CDR2 YENEEA. V lost 1 base, J lost 9 bases, and 7 bases stayed unmatched. The CDR3 reads CASSLAVAGVPEQFF. The CDR3 nucleotides read TGTGCCAGCAGCTTAGCAGTAGCGGGAGTCCCTGAGCAGTTCTTC.

The J gene is TRBJ2-3, the V gene TRBV19; D perhaps matches TRBD1 (5 bases). CDR1 LNHDA and CDR2 SQIVND come from the germline V gene (reference sequence). Trimming cost V 3 bases and J 2 bases, with 12 bases left between them. This CDR3 is built from 15 residues. The CDR3 nucleotides are TGTGCCAGTAGTATGGACAATTCATTCACAGATACGCAGTATTTT. Its protein product is CASSMDNSFTDTQYF.

The chain recombines TRBV2 with TRBJ2-7; TRBD2 matches 7 bases. The CDR3 has 14 amino acids. Losses at the gene ends were 4 bases for V and 0 bases for J; bases not matched to a gene: 3. The germline V gene has CDR1 SNHLY and CDR2 FYNNEI. CDR3 region: CASSVGGVSYEQYF. DNA of the CDR3: TGTGCCAGCAGTGTGGGGGGGGTCTCCTACGAGCAGTACTTC.

The chain is built from TRBV5-1 and TRBJ1-2, with TRBD1 as a possible D gene (5 bases). CDR3 length equals 14 residues. Trimming left V 5 bases short and J 6 bases short, with 17 bases between. The germline CDR1 and CDR2 sequences are SGHRS and YFSETQ. CDR3 bases: TGCGCCAGCAGGAATAGGCTCAGGGAGGATGGCTACACCTTC. Its protein is CASRNRLREDGYTF.

The V and J genes are TRBV19 and TRBJ2-3; the match to TRBD1 covers 9 bases. Germline CDR1 is LNHDA and CDR2 is SQIVND (reference sequence). The V segment lost 4 bases and the J segment 3 bases; nucleotides outside the gene matches: 11. The CDR3 spans 17 residues. The CDR3 DNA reads as TGTGCCAGTAGTACCCAACAGGGGGCCGTGGGGACAGATACGCAGTATTTT. It encodes CASSTQQGAVGTDTQYF. The whole variable domain, filled in from reference TRBV19 and TRBJ2-3, reads DGGITQSPKYLFRKEGQNVTLSCEQNLNHDAMYWYRQDPGQGLRLIYYSQIVNDFQKGDIAEGYSVSREKKESFPLTVTSAQKNPTAFYLCASSTQQGAVGTDTQYFGPGTRLTVL.

The chain employs TRBV18 and TRBJ2-5; D is unclear. V lost 6 bases, J lost 0 bases, and 5 bases lay in between. The CDR3 sequence is 12 residues long. Germline CDR1 is KGHSH and CDR2 is LQKENI. CDR3 sequence (DNA): TGTGCCAGCTCCCCGTACCAAGAGACCCAGTACTTC. Translation gives CASSPYQETQYF.

The rearrangement joins TRBV2 to TRBJ2-7, with D possibly matching TRBD2 (7 bases). V lost 8 bases and J lost 2, with 25 bases in between. CDR1 is SNHLY and CDR2 is FYNNEI in the germline V gene. This CDR3 region has 17 residues. The CDR3 reads CASSEELGGANTYEQYF. The DNA of the CDR3 is TGTGCCAGCTCGGAAGAGCTGGGGGGGGCGAACACCTACGAGCAGTACTTC.

V usage is TRBV29-1 and J usage is TRBJ1-3, with 8 bases aligning to TRBD1. Per the germline V gene, CDR1 is SQVTM and CDR2 is ANQGSEA. V trimming: 0 bases; J trimming: 3 bases; junction bases outside the gene matches: 10. This CDR3 spans 17 amino acids. The CDR3 DNA follows: TGCAGCGTTGAAGAAGCGGCAGGGGGCGCGGTTGGAAACACCATATATTTT. This sequence encodes CSVEEAAGGAVGNTIYF. The complete variable domain, with remaining parts taken from reference TRBV29-1 and TRBJ1-3, reads SAVISQKPSRDICQRGTSLTIQCQVDSQVTMMFWYRQQPGQSLTLIATANQGSEATYESGFVIDKFPISRPNLTFSTLTVSNMSPEDSSIYLCSVEEAAGGAVGNTIYFGEGSWLTVV.

The chain uses TRBV10-3 and TRBJ2-7; perhaps TRBD1 as D (5 bases). The CDR3 covers 17 residues. Trimming took off 4 bases at V and 4 bases at J, with 23 bases between the two ends. The germline V gene encodes CDR1 ENHRY and CDR2 SYGVKD. The CDR3 nucleotides read TGTGCCATCAGTGTATCGACAGAAATTATCGGAAATTACGAGCAGTACTTC. It encodes CAISVSTEIIGNYEQYF.

The V call is TRBV4-1, the J call TRBJ2-3; 10 bases match TRBD2. The germline V gene encodes CDR1 MGHRA and CDR2 YSYEKL. The CDR3 covers 16 residues. V was clipped by 5 bases and J by 4 bases; unmatched bases: 9. The DNA of the CDR3 is TGCGCCAGCAGCGCAAGCGGGAGGGCCACGGCAGATACGCAGTATTTT. Translation: CASSASGRATADTQYF.